This T cell receptor (beta chain) comes out of a study of blood T cell repertoires in COVID-19 (dated by TCRdb to 2018 to 2020). In the study overall: Samples covering the acute and convalescent phases of COVID-19 were provided by collaborators in the United States, Italy and Spain. The material from the prospective study consisted of cDNA or gDNA derived from T cells, B-cell-depleted T cells, or PBMCs. Deeply sampled blood TCRbeta repertoires from subjects exposed to, actively infected with, or recovered from COVID-19 were included in the dataset. The repertoires were made available in a free public database intended to serve as a resource for research on the immune response to SARS-CoV-2. The samples were drawn from the first 160 participants of the ongoing ImmuneRACE study and from roughly 1,300 subjects provided by 6 global collaborators. The sample metadata nearly always contained a de-identified subject ID, COVID-19 status, age in years and sex. Where HLA class I and class II types were available, the types were taken from metadata supplied by the sample provider, not from assay-based typing. Study-wide conclusions, independent of this receptor: How much clinical and demographic metadata was included differed by source and by participant, and the metadata was provided uncurated.

In the germline V gene (reference sequence), CDR1 corresponds to SGHKS and CDR2 to YYEKEE. Taken from cysteine to phenylalanine, the CDR3 has 13 residues. This entry keeps only the CDR3 DNA: 39 bases, framed from base 1. V is shortened by 5 bases, J by 8 bases, and the region joining them spans 15 bases. The immunoSEQ Assay, a bias-controlled multiplex PCR, was used to amplify TCRbeta CDR3 regions from genomic DNA. The paper's data handling went like this. Within the assay, amplification of reference gene primers was used to estimate how many nucleated cells each sample contained. To quantify the absolute abundance of each unique TCRbeta CDR3 rearrangement, sequence reads were collapsed and filtered. For each sample, productive Simpson clonality was calculated as the square root of Simpson's diversity index across productive rearrangements. TCRdb obtained this table from immuneACCESS and retained in-frame rearrangements with V and J assigned. These tables miss some clones; where compared with another copy, unresolved V genes account for less than half of the shortfall, and the remainder is unexplained. V and J calls plus clone size are reproduced from that table; the DNA served to infer D and trimming. The sample has under 250,000 clones on record, around 78% of them singletons. The ten largest clones add up to around 2.6% of the sample.

This clone was seen only once. No cognate antigen has been identified for it. Base qualities were left out, and no much larger clone turns up one base away. Whole blood was collected in K2EDTA tubes by collaborating institutions according to the institutions' own protocols. For TCRbeta analysis, collaborator samples were shipped as frozen whole blood, as isolated PBMCs, or as DNA extracted from either sample type. The V gene is TRBV5-5 and the J gene is TRBJ2-3, and perhaps TRBD2 as D gene, on 6 matching bases. Sequenced: peripheral blood. This sequence originates from a woman between 65 and 79 years old with active or convalescent COVID-19. The CDR3 reads as follows: CASSWDSLGTQYF. The nucleotides read TGTGCCAGCAGTTGGGACTCCCTGGGTACGCAGTATTTT.